The sequence of this TCR beta chain was determined in a study of T cells in Graves' hyperthyroidism and ophthalmopathy (dated by TCRdb to about 2019). With respect to the entire study: TCR V-J signatures able to tell the groups apart were searched for in a discovery cohort of some 100 patients, of whom about 40 had Graves' ophthalmopathy and about 60 had stable Graves' hyperthyroidism. The paper reports TCR Vbeta CDR3 sequencing of 140 or so peripheral blood samples: over 40 ophthalmopathy, roughly 74 hyperthyroidism and roughly 17 progressor patients. Once sampling was done, hyperthyroidism patients were given methimazole at a starting dose of 30 mg daily, whereas ophthalmopathy patients were given high-dose intravenous methylprednisolone. Thyroid tissue and blood T-cell repertoires from roughly six Graves' hyperthyroidism patients were also compared in the study. An independent validation cohort of about 20 hyperthyroidism patients and roughly 16 patients who later progressed to ophthalmopathy tested prospective prediction of ophthalmopathy. For training and testing, the 80 to 100 patients in the discovery cohort were randomly divided in a 7:3 ratio.

This clonotype was observed many times. Its binding antigen is unknown. No qualities accompany the bases; no much larger clone lies one base away. The CDR3 contains 14 residues, cysteine and phenylalanine counted. CDR3 DNA is the only sequence kept; it has 42 bases, read in frame from the first base. In the germline V gene (reference sequence), CDR1 corresponds to DFQATT and CDR2 to SNEGSKA. V loses 2 bases of germline sequence and J loses 0 bases, and the interval between the two ends is 11 bases. Points the paper makes about the study in general: Sample size was not statistically predetermined, and investigators were not blinded to group allocation. Most expanded thyroid clonotypes (frequency above 0.001) were also detected in blood, a finding suggesting that blood repertoires may reflect thyroid immune responses. Ophthalmopathy was separated from stable hyperthyroidism by a 13 V-J signature model, with approximately 89% sensitivity and approximately 81% specificity obtained in cross-validation and 80%/75% obtained in testing. In validation, progression to ophthalmopathy was predicted by the model with approximately 67% sensitivity and 72.22% specificity, a median of about 6.4 months before onset.

The TCR beta CDR3 regions were amplified from the RNA transcripts. The first round of RT-PCR for the TCR CDR3 was performed with the HTBI primer set and the Qiagen OneStep RT-PCR kit. The libraries were constructed in a second round of multiplex PCR and then size-selected and purified. Libraries were sequenced paired-end with 100 bp reads on an Illumina HiSeq2000. From the authors' description of their analysis: SOAPnuke was used to process the raw data, with reads discarded if the reads contained adapters or uncalled bases, had a mean Phred below 15, or lacked an exact constant-primer or identifier match. High-quality paired reads were merged using COPE v1.2.5, and each unique nucleotide sequence was defined as a clonotype. Clonotypes were aligned to IMGT TRBV, TRBD and TRBJ reference segments using MiTCR v1.1. Only V-J combinations with frequency above 0.0001, covering about 99% of repertoires, were analysed. A TCS score was defined as the ratio between F50 (clonal expansion) and ExV (chaos), using BLOSUM62-based TCRdist between CDR3 peptides within each V-J. Welch's t-statistics and random forest reduced roughly 540 V-J features to 13, which were used in a naive Bayes classifier (R e1071). Thyroid-blood repertoire similarity was quantified with the Morisita-Horn index. The public reads were quality trimmed at Q25 with fastp and then assembled into clones with MiXCR by TCRdb, keeping productive beta chains. Records with the same CDR3 protein are collapsed into one entry carrying the most frequent genes and DNA. These V and J calls originate from TCRdb's pipeline instead of the authors' own analysis. The sample table records 450,000 to 700,000 distinct CDR3 sequences; around 46% of these occur just once. Around 17% of the sample goes to the ten largest clones.

Patients with uncontrolled infections, other autoimmune diseases, pregnancy or lactation were excluded. Diagnoses relied on clinical symptoms, serum thyroxine and TRAb, thyroid ultrasound and orbital computed tomography. Trizol reagent was used to extract total RNA, and RNA quality was then checked on an Agilent 2100 Bioanalyzer. The source material was peripheral blood or thyroid tissue (not recorded which). This sequence originates from an adult woman with Graves' disease, either hyperthyroidism or ophthalmopathy (not recorded which). The sequence is built from TRBV20-1 and TRBJ2-7; the D gene is perhaps TRBD1 or TRBD2, each of them matching over 5 bases. The DNA sequence reads TGCAGTGCTAGAAAAGGGGACCACTCCTACGAGCAGTACTTC. Translated, it gives CSARKGDHSYEQYF.